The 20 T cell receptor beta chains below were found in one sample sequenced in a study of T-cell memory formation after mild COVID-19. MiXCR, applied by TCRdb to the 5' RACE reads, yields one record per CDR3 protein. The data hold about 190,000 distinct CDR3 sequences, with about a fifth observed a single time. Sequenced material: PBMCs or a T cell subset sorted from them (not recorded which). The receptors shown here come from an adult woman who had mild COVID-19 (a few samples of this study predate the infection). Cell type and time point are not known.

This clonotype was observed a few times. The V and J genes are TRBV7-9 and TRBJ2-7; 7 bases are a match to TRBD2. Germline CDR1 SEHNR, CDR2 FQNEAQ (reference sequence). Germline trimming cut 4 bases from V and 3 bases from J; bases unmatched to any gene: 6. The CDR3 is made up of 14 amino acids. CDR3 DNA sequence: TGTGCCAGCAGCTCCGGGACTACTATCTACGAGCAGTACTTC. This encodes CASSSGTTIYEQYF.

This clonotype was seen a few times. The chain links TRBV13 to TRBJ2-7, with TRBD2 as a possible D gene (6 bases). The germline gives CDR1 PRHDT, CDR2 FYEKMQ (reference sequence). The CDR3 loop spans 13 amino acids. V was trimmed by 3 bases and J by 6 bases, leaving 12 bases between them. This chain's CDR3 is CASSFTSTGEQYF. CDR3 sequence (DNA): TGTGCCAGCAGCTTCACTAGCACGGGCGAGCAGTACTTC.

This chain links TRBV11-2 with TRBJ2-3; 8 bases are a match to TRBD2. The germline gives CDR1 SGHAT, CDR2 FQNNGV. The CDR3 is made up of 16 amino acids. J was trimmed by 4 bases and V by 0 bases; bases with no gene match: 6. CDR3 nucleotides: TGTGCCAGCAGCTTAGATCCGGGACTAGGAGCAGATACGCAGTATTTT. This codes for CASSLDPGLGADTQYF.

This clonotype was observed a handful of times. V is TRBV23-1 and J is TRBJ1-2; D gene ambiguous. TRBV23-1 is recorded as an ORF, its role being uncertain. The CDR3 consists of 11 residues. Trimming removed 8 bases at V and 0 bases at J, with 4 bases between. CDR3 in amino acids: CASGSNYGYTF. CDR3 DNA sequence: TGCGCCAGCGGGTCTAACTATGGCTACACCTTC.

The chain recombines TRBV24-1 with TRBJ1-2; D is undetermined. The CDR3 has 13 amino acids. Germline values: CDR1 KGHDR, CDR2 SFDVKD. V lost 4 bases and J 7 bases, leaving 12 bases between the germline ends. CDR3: CATSEHGVGGYTF. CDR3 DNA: TGTGCCACCAGTGAGCACGGGGTGGGTGGCTACACCTTC.

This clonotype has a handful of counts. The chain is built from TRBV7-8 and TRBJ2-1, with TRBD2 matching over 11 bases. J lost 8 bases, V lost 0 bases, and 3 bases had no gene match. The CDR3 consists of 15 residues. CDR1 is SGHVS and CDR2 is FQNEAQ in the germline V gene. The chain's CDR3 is CASSLASGGAHEQFF. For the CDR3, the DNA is TGTGCCAGCAGCTTAGCTAGCGGGGGGGCCCATGAGCAGTTCTTC. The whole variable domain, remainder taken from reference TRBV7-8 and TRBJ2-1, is GAGVSQSPRYKVAKRGQDVALRCDPISGHVSLFWYQQALGQGPEFLTYFQNEAQLDKSGLPSDRFFAERPEGSVSTLKIQRTQQEDSAVYLCASSLASGGAHEQFFGPGTRLTVL.

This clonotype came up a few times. DNA of the CDR3: TGTGCCAGCAGCGAACGGACGTACTATGGCTACACCTTC. This sequence encodes CASSERTYYGYTF. The chain uses TRBV9 and TRBJ1-2; no reliable D call. The CDR3 loop spans 13 amino acids. The V gene lost 3 bases and the J gene lost 3 bases, with 9 bases spanning the gap. CDR1 is SGDLS and CDR2 is YYNGEE in the germline V gene.

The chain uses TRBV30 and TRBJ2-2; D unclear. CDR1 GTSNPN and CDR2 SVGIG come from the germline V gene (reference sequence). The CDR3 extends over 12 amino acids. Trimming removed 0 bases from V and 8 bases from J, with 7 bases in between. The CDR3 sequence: CAWSVLGGELFF. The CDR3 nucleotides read TGTGCCTGGAGTGTACTCGGAGGGGAGCTGTTTTTT.

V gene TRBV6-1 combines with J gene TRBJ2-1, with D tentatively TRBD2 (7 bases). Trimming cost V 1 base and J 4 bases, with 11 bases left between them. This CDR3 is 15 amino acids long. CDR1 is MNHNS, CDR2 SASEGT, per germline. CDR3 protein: CASSEDRGAYNEQFF. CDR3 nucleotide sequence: TGTGCCAGCAGTGAAGACCGGGGGGCGTACAATGAGCAGTTCTTC.

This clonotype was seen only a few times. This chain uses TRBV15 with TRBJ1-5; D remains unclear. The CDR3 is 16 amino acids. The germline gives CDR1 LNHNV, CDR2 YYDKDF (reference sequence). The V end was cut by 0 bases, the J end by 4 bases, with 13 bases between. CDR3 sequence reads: CATSRDWSSDNQPQHF. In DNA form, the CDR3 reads TGTGCCACCAGCAGAGATTGGTCGTCAGATAATCAGCCCCAGCATTTT.

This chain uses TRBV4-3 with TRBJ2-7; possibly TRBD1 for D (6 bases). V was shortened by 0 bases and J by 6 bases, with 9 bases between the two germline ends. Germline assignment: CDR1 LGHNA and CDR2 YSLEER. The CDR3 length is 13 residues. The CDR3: CASSQEYRAEQYF. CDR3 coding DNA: TGCGCCAGCAGCCAAGAGTACAGGGCCGAGCAGTACTTC.

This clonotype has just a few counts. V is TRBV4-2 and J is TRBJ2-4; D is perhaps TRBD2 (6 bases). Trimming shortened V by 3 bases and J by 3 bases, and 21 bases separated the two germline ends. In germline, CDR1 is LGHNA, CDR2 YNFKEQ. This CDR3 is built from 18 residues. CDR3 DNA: TGTGCCAGCAGCCACCGGGACGGGGATAAGGGAGGCAAAAACATTCAGTACTTC. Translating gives CASSHRDGDKGGKNIQYF.

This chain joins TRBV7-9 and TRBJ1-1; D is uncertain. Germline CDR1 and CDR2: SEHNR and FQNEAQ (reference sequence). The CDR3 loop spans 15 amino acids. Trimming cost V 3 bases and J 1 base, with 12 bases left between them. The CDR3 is CASSLVGLGNTEAFF. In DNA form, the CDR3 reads TGTGCCAGCAGCTTGGTTGGCCTAGGGAACACTGAAGCTTTCTTT.

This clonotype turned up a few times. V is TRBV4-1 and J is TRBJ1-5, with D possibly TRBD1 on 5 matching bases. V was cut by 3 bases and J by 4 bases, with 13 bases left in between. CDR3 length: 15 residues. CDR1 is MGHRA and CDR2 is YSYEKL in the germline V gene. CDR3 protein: CASSQSLTENQPQHF. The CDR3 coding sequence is TGCGCCAGCAGCCAGAGCTTGACAGAAAATCAGCCCCAGCATTTT.

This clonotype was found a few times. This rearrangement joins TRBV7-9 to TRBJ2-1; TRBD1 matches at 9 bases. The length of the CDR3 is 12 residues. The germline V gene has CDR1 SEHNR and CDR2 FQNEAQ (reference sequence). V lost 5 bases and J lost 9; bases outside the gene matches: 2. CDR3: CASSPTGGEQFF. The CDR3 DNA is TGTGCCAGCAGCCCGACAGGGGGTGAGCAGTTCTTC. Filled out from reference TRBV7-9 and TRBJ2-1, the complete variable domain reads DTGVSQNPRHKITKRGQNVTFRCDPISEHNRLYWYRQTLGQGPEFLTYFQNEAQLEKSRLLSDRFSAERPKGSFSTLEIQRTEQGDSAMYLCASSPTGGEQFFGPGTRLTVL.

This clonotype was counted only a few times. The CDR3 DNA reads TGTGCCATCAGTGAGGTGGGACAGCGACCTACTACCTTC. This translates into CAISEVGQRPTTF. The rearrangement links TRBV10-3 to TRBJ1-2; 7 nucleotides line up with TRBD1. The CDR3 covers 13 residues. Germline-derived CDR1 and CDR2 are ENHRY and SYGVKD. J was trimmed by 14 bases and V by 2 bases; bases with no gene match: 11.

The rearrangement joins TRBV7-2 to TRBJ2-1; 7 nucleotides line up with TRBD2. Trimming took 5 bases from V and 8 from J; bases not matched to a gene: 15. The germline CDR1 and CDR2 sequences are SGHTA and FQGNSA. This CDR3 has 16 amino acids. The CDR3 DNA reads TGTGCCAGCAGCCGCCCCCCCGCAGGGAGGGGCGATGAGCAGTTCTTC. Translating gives CASSRPPAGRGDEQFF. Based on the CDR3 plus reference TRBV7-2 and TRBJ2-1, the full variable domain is GAGVSQSPSNKVTEKGKDVELRCDPISGHTALYWYRQSLGQGLEFLIYFQGNSAPDKSGLPSDRFSAERTGGSVSTLTIQRTQQEDSAVYLCASSRPPAGRGDEQFFGPGTRLTVL.

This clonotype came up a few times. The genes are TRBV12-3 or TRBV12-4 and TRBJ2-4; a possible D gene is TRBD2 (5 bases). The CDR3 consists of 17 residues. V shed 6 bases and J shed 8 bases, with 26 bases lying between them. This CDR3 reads CASSRRGPAAGRDIQYF. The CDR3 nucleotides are TGTGCCAGCAGCCGGCGAGGGCCAGCCGCCGGAAGGGACATTCAGTACTTC.

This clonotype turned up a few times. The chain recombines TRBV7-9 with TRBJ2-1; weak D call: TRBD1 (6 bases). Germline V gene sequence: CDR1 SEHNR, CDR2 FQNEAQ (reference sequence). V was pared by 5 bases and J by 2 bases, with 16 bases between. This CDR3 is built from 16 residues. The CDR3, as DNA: TGTGCCAGCAGCCGCCCCGGGACACCTACCTACAATGAGCAGTTCTTC. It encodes CASSRPGTPTYNEQFF.

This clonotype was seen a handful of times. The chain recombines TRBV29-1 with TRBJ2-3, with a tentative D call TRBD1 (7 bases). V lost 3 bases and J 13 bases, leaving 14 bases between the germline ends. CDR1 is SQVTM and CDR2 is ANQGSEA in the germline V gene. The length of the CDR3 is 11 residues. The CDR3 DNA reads TGCAGCGTTGAGCGGGACAGAGGGGAGTATTTT. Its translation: CSVERDRGEYF.